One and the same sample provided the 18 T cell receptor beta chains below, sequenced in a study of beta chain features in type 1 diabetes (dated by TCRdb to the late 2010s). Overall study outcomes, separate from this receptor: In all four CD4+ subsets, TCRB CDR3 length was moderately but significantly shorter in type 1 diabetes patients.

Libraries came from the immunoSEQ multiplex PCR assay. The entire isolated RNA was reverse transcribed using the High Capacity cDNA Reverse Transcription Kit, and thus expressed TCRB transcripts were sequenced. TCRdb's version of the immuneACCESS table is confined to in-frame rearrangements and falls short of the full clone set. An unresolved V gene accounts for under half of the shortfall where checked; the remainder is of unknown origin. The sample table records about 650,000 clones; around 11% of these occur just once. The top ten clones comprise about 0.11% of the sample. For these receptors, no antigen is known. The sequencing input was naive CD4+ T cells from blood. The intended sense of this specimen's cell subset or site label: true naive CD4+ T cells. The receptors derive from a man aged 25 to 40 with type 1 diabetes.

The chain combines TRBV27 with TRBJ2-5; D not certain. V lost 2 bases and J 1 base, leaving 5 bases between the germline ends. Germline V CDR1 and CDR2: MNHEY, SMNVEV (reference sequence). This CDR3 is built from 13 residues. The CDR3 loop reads CASSLGTQETQYF. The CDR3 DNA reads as TGTGCCAGCAGTTTAGGCACCCAAGAGACCCAGTACTTC.

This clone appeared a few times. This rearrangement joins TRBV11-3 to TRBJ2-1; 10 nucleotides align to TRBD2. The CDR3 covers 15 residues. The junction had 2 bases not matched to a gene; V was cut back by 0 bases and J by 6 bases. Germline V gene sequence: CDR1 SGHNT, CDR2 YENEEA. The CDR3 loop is CASSLEGLAANEQFF. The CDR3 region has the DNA TGTGCCAGCAGCTTAGAAGGACTAGCGGCCAATGAGCAGTTCTTC.

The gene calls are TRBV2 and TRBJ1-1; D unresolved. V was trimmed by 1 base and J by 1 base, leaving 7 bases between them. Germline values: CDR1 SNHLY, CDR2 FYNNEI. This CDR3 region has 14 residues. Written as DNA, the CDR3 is TGTGCCAGCAGTGAAGGGAGGGAGAACACTGAAGCTTTCTTT. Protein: CASSEGRENTEAFF.

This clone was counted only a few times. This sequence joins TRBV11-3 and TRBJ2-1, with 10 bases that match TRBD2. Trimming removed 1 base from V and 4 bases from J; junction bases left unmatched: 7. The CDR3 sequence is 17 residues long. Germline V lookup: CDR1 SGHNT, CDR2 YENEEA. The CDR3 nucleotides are TGTGCCAGCAGCTTAGGAGGGACTAGCGCGGGTTACAATGAGCAGTTCTTC. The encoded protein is CASSLGGTSAGYNEQFF.

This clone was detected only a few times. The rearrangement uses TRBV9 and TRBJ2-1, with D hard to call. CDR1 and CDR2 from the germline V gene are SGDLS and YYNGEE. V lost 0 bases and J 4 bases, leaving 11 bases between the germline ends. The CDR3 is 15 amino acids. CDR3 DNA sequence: TGTGCCAGCAGCGTAGGGGTGAATTTGTACAATGAGCAGTTCTTC. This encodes CASSVGVNLYNEQFF.

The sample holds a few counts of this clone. The CDR3 DNA reads TGTGCCAGCAGTTCCGCCTCGGTCGTTGAGACCCAGTACTTC. Amino acids: CASSSASVVETQYF. The chain employs TRBV6-6 and TRBJ2-5, with D uncertain. The V gene lost 4 bases and the J gene lost 5 bases, with 14 bases spanning the gap. Germline V gene data show CDR1 as MNHNY and CDR2 as SVGAGI (reference sequence). This CDR3 has 14 amino acids.

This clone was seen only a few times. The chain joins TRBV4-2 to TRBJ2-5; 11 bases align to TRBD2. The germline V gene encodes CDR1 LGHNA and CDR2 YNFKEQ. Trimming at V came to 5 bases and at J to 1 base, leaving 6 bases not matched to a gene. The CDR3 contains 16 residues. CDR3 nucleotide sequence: TGTGCCAGCAGCTCTCGACTAGCGGGACTCCAAGAGACCCAGTACTTC. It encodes CASSSRLAGLQETQYF.

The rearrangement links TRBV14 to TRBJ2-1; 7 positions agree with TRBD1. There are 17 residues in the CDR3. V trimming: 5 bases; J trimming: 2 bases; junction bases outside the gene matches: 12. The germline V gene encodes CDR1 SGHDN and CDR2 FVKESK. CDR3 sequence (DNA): TGTGCCAGCAGCTACAGGGGAACTATTCCTCCCTACAATGAGCAGTTCTTC. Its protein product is CASSYRGTIPPYNEQFF.

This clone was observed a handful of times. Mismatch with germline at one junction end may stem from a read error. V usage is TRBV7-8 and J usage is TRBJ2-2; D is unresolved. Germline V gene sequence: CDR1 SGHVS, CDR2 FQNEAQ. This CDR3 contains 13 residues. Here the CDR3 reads CANSEPNTGELFF. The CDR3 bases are TGTGCCAACAGCGAGCCCAACACCGGGGAGCTGTTTTTT.

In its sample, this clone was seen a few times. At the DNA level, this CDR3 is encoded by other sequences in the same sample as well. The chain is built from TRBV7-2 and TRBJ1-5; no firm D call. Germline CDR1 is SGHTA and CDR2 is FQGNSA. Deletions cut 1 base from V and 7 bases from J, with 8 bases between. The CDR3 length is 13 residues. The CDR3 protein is CASSLEGSQPQHF. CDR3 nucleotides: TGTGCCAGCAGCTTAGAGGGATCCCAGCCCCAGCATTTT.

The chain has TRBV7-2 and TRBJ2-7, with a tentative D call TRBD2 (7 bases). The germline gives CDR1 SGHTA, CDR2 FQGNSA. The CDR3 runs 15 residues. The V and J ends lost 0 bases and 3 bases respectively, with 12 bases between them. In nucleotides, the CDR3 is TGTGCCAGCAGCTTAGCGGCGGGGGCCGACTACGAGCAGTACTTC. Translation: CASSLAAGADYEQYF. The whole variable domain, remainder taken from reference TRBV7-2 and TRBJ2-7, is GAGVSQSPSNKVTEKGKDVELRCDPISGHTALYWYRQSLGQGLEFLIYFQGNSAPDKSGLPSDRFSAERTGGSVSTLTIQRTQQEDSAVYLCASSLAAGADYEQYFGPGTRLTVT.

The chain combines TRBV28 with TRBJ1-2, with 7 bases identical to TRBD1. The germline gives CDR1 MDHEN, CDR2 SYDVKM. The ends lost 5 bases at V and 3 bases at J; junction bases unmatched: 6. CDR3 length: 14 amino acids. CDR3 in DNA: TGTGCCAGCAGTCGAACAGGGGCCCACTATGGCTACACCTTC. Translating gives CASSRTGAHYGYTF.

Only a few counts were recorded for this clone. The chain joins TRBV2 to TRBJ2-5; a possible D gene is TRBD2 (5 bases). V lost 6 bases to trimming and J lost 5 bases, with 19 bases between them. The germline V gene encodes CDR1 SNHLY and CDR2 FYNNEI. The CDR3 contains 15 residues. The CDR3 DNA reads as TGTGCCAGCAGATTCTCGCGGGTCGGCGTGGAGACCCAGTACTTC. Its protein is CASRFSRVGVETQYF.

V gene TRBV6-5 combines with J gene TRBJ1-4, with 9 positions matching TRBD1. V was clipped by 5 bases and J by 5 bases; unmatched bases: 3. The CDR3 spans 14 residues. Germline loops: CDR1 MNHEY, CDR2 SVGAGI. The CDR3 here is CASSQGTGNEKLFF. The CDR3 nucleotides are TGTGCCAGCAGTCAAGGGACAGGGAATGAAAAACTGTTTTTT.

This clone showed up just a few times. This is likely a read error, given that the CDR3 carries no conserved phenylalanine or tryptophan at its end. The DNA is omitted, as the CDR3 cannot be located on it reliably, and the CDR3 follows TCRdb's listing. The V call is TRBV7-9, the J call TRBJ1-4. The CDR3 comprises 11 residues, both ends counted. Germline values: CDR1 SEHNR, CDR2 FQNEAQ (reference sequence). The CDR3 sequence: CASSFVTPGCL.

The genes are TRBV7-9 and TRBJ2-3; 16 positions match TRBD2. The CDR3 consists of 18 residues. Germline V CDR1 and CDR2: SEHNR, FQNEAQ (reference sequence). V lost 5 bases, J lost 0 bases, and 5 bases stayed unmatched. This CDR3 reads CASSAGTSGGASTDTQYF. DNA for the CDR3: TGTGCCAGCAGCGCCGGGACTAGCGGGGGGGCTAGCACAGATACGCAGTATTTT.

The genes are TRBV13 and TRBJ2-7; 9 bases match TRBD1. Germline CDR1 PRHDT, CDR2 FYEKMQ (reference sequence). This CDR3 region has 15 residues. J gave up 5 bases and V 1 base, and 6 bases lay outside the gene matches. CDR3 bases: TGTGCCAGCAGCTTAGACTTGGGACAGGGTAACGAGCAGTACTTC. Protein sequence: CASSLDLGQGNEQYF.

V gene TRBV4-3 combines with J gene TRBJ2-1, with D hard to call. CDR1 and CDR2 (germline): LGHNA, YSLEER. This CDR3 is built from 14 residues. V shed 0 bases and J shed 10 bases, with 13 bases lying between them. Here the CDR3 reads CASSQDYELSEQFF. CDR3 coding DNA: TGCGCCAGCAGCCAAGATTATGAGCTCAGCGAGCAGTTCTTC.